This T cell receptor beta chain was profiled in a study of blood T cell repertoires in COVID-19. About the study: Researchers got acute and convalescent COVID-19 samples from the United States, Italy and Spain. PBMCs, B-cell-depleted T cells, or T cells provided the cDNA or gDNA that made up the material.

Seattle's cohort entered during active infection and was followed longitudinally. Trimming left V 6 bases short and J 2 bases short, with 11 bases between. This CDR3 is 13 amino acids long. This clone has just one count. In the original workflow: Amplifying reference gene primers gave estimates of nucleated cell counts. Profiling relied on immunoSEQ multiplex PCR, and the TCRdb table lists in-frame clones only, not all of them. V, J and clone size are those of that table, while D and trimming were read from the DNA. The sample has roughly 250,000 clones, approximately 85% seen once. The clonotype comes from a human donor with COVID-19, enrolled during active disease. The donor label of this sample is uncertain. This rearrangement joins TRBV12-3 or TRBV12-4 to TRBJ2-7, with D possibly matching TRBD1 (5 bases). Sequencing was carried out using peripheral blood. CDR3 DNA: TGTGCCAGCAGGCTAAGGGGAACCTACGAGCAGTACTTC. Protein product: CASRLRGTYEQYF.